This T cell receptor beta chain was recorded in a study of T cells after yellow fever vaccination. This clonotype was seen more than once but under ten times. CDR1 and CDR2 from the germline V gene are MGHRA and YSYEKL. The junction had 15 bases not matched to a gene; V was cut back by 4 bases and J by 6 bases. The CDR3 sequence is 18 residues long. Via MiXCR, TCRdb re-called the 5' RACE reads, giving one row per CDR3 protein. This table holds 300,000 to 400,000 distinct CDR3 sequences, 8.5% to 9% found once. This sequence was found in a man in his late teens or twenties who received the YFV17D yellow fever vaccine. This material consisted of PBMCs, taken on the day of the first yellow fever vaccination. The chain carries TRBV4-1 and TRBJ2-2; TRBD2 matches at 9 bases. CDR3 coding DNA: TGCGCCAGCAGCCCCCGTTGGGGCGGGGGGGCAGAGTCCGGGGAGCTGTTTTTT. Amino acids: CASSPRWGGGAESGELFF.